Each of the 30 T cell receptor beta chains below was sequenced from the same sample in a study of blood T cell repertoires in COVID-19 (dated by TCRdb to about 2020). The library was generated by the immunoSEQ multiplex PCR assay. TCRdb limited this immuneACCESS table to in-frame rearrangements with V and J called. A share of clones is missing; checked studies link under half to unresolved V genes, and the rest is unexplained. In all, the sample holds 250,000 to 400,000 clones, and approximately 88% of those were seen once. The top ten constitute 1.6% of the sample. Input material: peripheral blood. The receptors here all came from a woman in her twenties or thirties with COVID-19, enrolled during active disease.

V gene TRBV5-1 combines with J gene TRBJ2-2, with 8 bases lining up with TRBD1. CDR3 length equals 15 residues. With 5 bases clipped from V and 4 bases from J, the junction kept 7 bases outside the gene matches. Germline CDR1 SGHRS, CDR2 YFSETQ. The CDR3 region has the DNA TGCGCCAGCAGAAAACAGGGGGGAGGCACCGGGGAGCTGTTTTTT. Encoded protein: CASRKQGGGTGELFF.

This clone was observed once. DNA of the CDR3: TGTGCCAGCAGCTCAGGCGGGGGGCTTAATGAAAAACTGTTTTTT. As protein: CASSSGGGLNEKLFF. The chain is built from TRBV9 and TRBJ1-4, with a possible D match to TRBD1 (6 bases). V was shortened by 4 bases and J by 4 bases, with 14 bases between the two germline ends. This CDR3 comprises 15 residues. Germline V lookup: CDR1 SGDLS, CDR2 YYNGEE.

The J gene is TRBJ1-6, the V gene TRBV11-2, with 7 bases identical to TRBD1. This CDR3 contains 15 residues. Germline values: CDR1 SGHAT, CDR2 FQNNGV. V lost 4 bases to trimming and J lost 7 bases; unmatched junction nucleotides: 7. In DNA form, the CDR3 reads TGTGCCAGCAGCTCCGGGACAGTTGGGAATTCACCCCTCCACTTT. This encodes CASSSGTVGNSPLHF. Full variable domain (outside the CDR3, taken from reference TRBV11-2 and TRBJ1-6): EAGVAQSPRYKIIEKRQSVAFWCNPISGHATLYWYQQILGQGPKLLIQFQNNGVVDDSQLPKDRFSAERLKGVDSTLKIQPAKLEDSAVYLCASSSGTVGNSPLHFGNGTRLTVT.

V usage is TRBV20-1 and J usage is TRBJ1-2, with 10 bases fitting TRBD1. After removal of 3 bases from V and 4 bases from J, the junction contained 14 bases not matched to a gene. The CDR3 has 17 residues. Germline V gives CDR1 DFQATT, CDR2 SNEGSKA (reference sequence). CDR3 in DNA: TGCAGTGCTAGTATCACCACTGGACAGGGGGTTACCTATGGCTACACCTTC. It specifies CSASITTGQGVTYGYTF.

This chain links TRBV19 with TRBJ1-1; possible D gene TRBD1, 5 bases. This CDR3 has 15 amino acids. The V end was cut by 10 bases, the J end by 1 base, with 19 bases between. The germline CDR1 and CDR2 sequences are LNHDA and SQIVND (reference sequence). CDR3: CATSYGGRRNTEAFF. In nucleotides, the CDR3 is TGTGCCACTTCGTACGGGGGACGAAGGAACACTGAAGCTTTCTTT.

CDR3 in amino acids: CASSLVVASDRYEQYV. In DNA form, the CDR3 reads TGTGCCAGCAGCTTGGTCGTCGCTAGCGATCGATACGAGCAGTACGTC. This chain connects TRBV5-5 to TRBJ2-7, with D perhaps TRBD2 (6 bases). CDR1 SGHKS and CDR2 YYEKEE come from the germline V gene (reference sequence). The CDR3 runs to 16 residues. V dropped 0 bases and J dropped 4 bases, with 17 bases sitting between them.

In its sample, this clone was seen once. This chain joins TRBV2 and TRBJ2-5; 14 bases map to TRBD2. Germline V gene lookup returns CDR1 SNHLY and CDR2 FYNNEI. V shed 6 bases, J shed 3 bases, and the junction held 3 bases outside the gene matches. This CDR3 contains 15 residues. In nucleotides, the CDR3 is TGTGCCAGCAGGGGGACTAGCGGGGGAGAAGAGACCCAGTACTTC. Translating gives CASRGTSGGEETQYF.

This rearrangement joins TRBV14 to TRBJ2-6, with D hard to call. Looked up from germline, CDR1 is SGHDN and CDR2 is FVKESK. V dropped 6 bases and J dropped 0 bases, with 6 bases sitting between them. The CDR3 is made up of 14 amino acids. The CDR3, as DNA: TGTGCCAGCAGTCAGTACTCTGGGGCCAACGTCCTGACTTTC. Protein product: CASSQYSGANVLTF.

This chain links TRBV4-1 with TRBJ2-7, with TRBD2 as a possible D gene (5 bases). Germline loops: CDR1 MGHRA, CDR2 YSYEKL. The ends were cut back, 3 bases at V and 7 bases at J, with 10 bases in the middle. CDR3 length equals 12 residues. The CDR3 sequence: CASSHPPGEQYF. The CDR3 nucleotides read TGCGCCAGCAGCCACCCCCCGGGAGAGCAGTACTTC.

This chain connects TRBV12-3 or TRBV12-4 to TRBJ1-1; D might be TRBD1 (5 bases). This CDR3 spans 12 amino acids. Trimming took 6 bases from V and 7 from J, leaving 12 bases between them. CDR3 coding DNA: TGTGCCAGCAGCCTGGGGGGGTTTGAAGCTTTCTTT. It codes for CASSLGGFEAFF.

The chain combines TRBV18 with TRBJ1-3; D gene unclear. The germline V and J ends were trimmed by 3 bases and 0 bases, with 9 bases remaining between them. The CDR3 runs 15 residues. CDR1 and CDR2 from the germline V gene are KGHSH and LQKENI. The CDR3 here is CASSPGQISGNTIYF. For the CDR3, the DNA is TGTGCCAGCTCACCGGGCCAAATCTCTGGAAACACCATATATTTT. The variable domain in full, completed from reference TRBV18 and TRBJ1-3, reads NAGVMQNPRHLVRRRGQEARLRCSPMKGHSHVYWYRQLPEEGLKFMVYLQKENIIDESGMPKERFSAEFPKEGPSILRIQQVVRGDSAAYFCASSPGQISGNTIYFGEGSWLTVV.

The genes are TRBV11-3 and TRBJ2-5; no reliable D call. Germline CDR1 and CDR2: SGHNT and YENEEA. V gave up 6 bases and J gave up 4 bases, with 18 bases separating them. This CDR3 has 15 amino acids. CDR3: CASRVGSSAGETQYF. The CDR3 DNA is TGTGCCAGCAGAGTTGGATCATCCGCAGGAGAGACCCAGTACTTC. Looking up the rest from reference TRBV11-3 and TRBJ2-5 gives the full variable domain: EAGVVQSPRYKIIEKKQPVAFWCNPISGHNTLYWYLQNLGQGPELLIRYENEEAVDDSQLPKDRFSAERLKGVDSTLKIQPAELGDSAVYLCASRVGSSAGETQYFGPGTRLLVL.

This clone appeared a single time. This sequence joins TRBV6-6 and TRBJ1-5; possible D gene TRBD1, 5 bases. The germline V and J ends were trimmed by 6 bases and 1 base, with 10 bases remaining between them. Germline V gene sequence: CDR1 MNHNY, CDR2 SVGAGI (reference sequence). This CDR3 is built from 14 residues. The chain's CDR3 is CASRDRGSNQPQHF. The CDR3 nucleotides read TGTGCCAGCAGGGATCGGGGGAGCAATCAGCCCCAGCATTTT.

This chain joins TRBV5-1 and TRBJ1-6; D is perhaps TRBD1 (5 bases). Trimming cost V 0 bases and J 6 bases, with 7 bases left between them. The CDR3 runs to 14 residues. CDR1 is SGHRS and CDR2 is YFSETQ in the germline V gene. CDR3 residues: CASSLDGGNSPLHF. Written as DNA, the CDR3 is TGCGCCAGCAGCTTGGACGGGGGTAATTCACCCCTCCACTTT.

The chain is built from TRBV7-9 and TRBJ1-2; D gene uncertain. Germline CDR1 and CDR2: SEHNR and FQNEAQ (reference sequence). Trimming left V 3 bases short and J 3 bases short, with 11 bases between. The CDR3 extends over 14 amino acids. CDR3 residues: CASSFGQYDYGYTF. The CDR3 nucleotides are TGTGCCAGCAGCTTTGGGCAGTATGACTATGGCTACACCTTC. Full variable domain (rest looked up from reference TRBV7-9 and TRBJ1-2): DTGVSQNPRHKITKRGQNVTFRCDPISEHNRLYWYRQTLGQGPEFLTYFQNEAQLEKSRLLSDRFSAERPKGSFSTLEIQRTEQGDSAMYLCASSFGQYDYGYTFGSGTRLTVV.

The V and J genes are TRBV4-1 and TRBJ2-5, with 9 bases lining up with TRBD1. Germline V gives CDR1 MGHRA, CDR2 YSYEKL. The CDR3 is made up of 15 amino acids. The junction had 6 bases not matched to a gene; V was cut back by 3 bases and J by 4 bases. The CDR3 region is CASSHGPGQGETQYF. The CDR3, as DNA: TGCGCCAGCAGCCATGGTCCGGGACAGGGAGAGACCCAGTACTTC.

The J gene is TRBJ1-2, the V gene TRBV28; no clear D gene. Germline-derived CDR1 and CDR2 are MDHEN and SYDVKM. The CDR3 contains 13 residues. The ends were cut back, 5 bases at V and 1 base at J, with 8 bases in the middle. CDR3 nucleotides: TGTGCCAGCAGTCCCCCAGTTAACTATGGCTACACCTTC. Translated: CASSPPVNYGYTF.

This clone was counted once. The rearrangement uses TRBV28 and TRBJ1-3; a weak D match, TRBD1 (5 bases). Per germline, CDR1 MDHEN and CDR2 SYDVKM. There are 16 residues in the CDR3. The V gene lost 5 bases and the J gene lost 1 base, with 15 bases spanning the gap. The CDR3 is CASSTLETDSGNTIYF. The CDR3 DNA reads TGTGCCAGCAGTACCCTCGAGACAGATTCTGGAAACACCATATATTTT.

This clone was seen only once. This sequence joins TRBV12-3 or TRBV12-4 and TRBJ1-1; 7 positions agree with TRBD1. The CDR3 spans 11 residues. V gave up 3 bases and J gave up 11 bases; unmatched junction bases: 3. CDR3 coding DNA: TGTGCCAGCAGTTTGGGGACAGCGGCTTTCTTT. It specifies CASSLGTAAFF.

CDR3 protein: CASSPSGGRETQYF. CDR3 nucleotides: TGTGCCAGCTCACCCAGCGGGGGGCGCGAGACCCAGTACTTC. The gene calls are TRBV18 and TRBJ2-5, with 9 bases identical to TRBD2. The length of the CDR3 is 14 residues. V was clipped by 3 bases and J by 5 bases; unmatched bases: 4. The germline V gene has CDR1 KGHSH and CDR2 LQKENI. The entire variable domain, with the rest obtained from reference TRBV18 and TRBJ2-5, is as follows: NAGVMQNPRHLVRRRGQEARLRCSPMKGHSHVYWYRQLPEEGLKFMVYLQKENIIDESGMPKERFSAEFPKEGPSILRIQQVVRGDSAAYFCASSPSGGRETQYFGPGTRLLVL.

This chain joins TRBV4-3 and TRBJ1-1; 7 bases align to TRBD1. The CDR3 runs 15 residues. Trimming removed 3 bases from V and 10 bases from J; junction bases left unmatched: 14. The germline gives CDR1 LGHNA, CDR2 YSLEER. The CDR3 sequence is CASSHLDRDNSLAFF. CDR3 nucleotide sequence: TGCGCCAGCAGCCACCTTGACAGGGATAACAGTCTAGCTTTCTTT.

This clone was picked up one time. This sequence joins TRBV19 and TRBJ1-5, with D perhaps TRBD1 (6 bases). The CDR3 covers 13 residues. Deletions cut 5 bases from V and 5 bases from J, with 10 bases between. CDR1 LNHDA and CDR2 SQIVND come from the germline V gene (reference sequence). In DNA, the CDR3 is TGTGCCAGTAGTCCTGGACAGCATCAGCCCCAGCATTTT. This gives the protein CASSPGQHQPQHF.

The CDR3 region has the DNA TGTGCCAGCAGTTTTGGGCAGGGGGCAGTTTTTACAGATACGCAGTATTTT. As protein: CASSFGQGAVFTDTQYF. This sequence joins TRBV28 and TRBJ2-3, with 8 bases identical to TRBD1. The CDR3 runs 17 residues. Germline-derived CDR1 and CDR2 are MDHEN and SYDVKM. The V segment lost 3 bases and the J segment 3 bases; nucleotides outside the gene matches: 11.

This clone was observed a single time. The chain carries TRBV9 and TRBJ2-3, with 8 bases aligning to TRBD2. Trimming took 4 bases from V and 5 from J; bases not matched to a gene: 9. The CDR3 loop spans 15 amino acids. Looked up from germline, CDR1 is SGDLS and CDR2 is YYNGEE. The CDR3 loop is CASSTLGGALDTQYF. CDR3 sequence (DNA): TGTGCCAGCAGCACCCTCGGGGGGGCTTTAGATACGCAGTATTTT.

This sequence joins TRBV28 and TRBJ1-5, with D tentatively TRBD1 (5 bases). The V end was cut by 5 bases, the J end by 5 bases, with 10 bases between. Looked up from germline, CDR1 is MDHEN and CDR2 is SYDVKM. The CDR3 totals 13 residues. The CDR3: CASSPRQYQPQHF. Written as DNA, the CDR3 is TGTGCCAGCAGTCCACGACAGTATCAGCCCCAGCATTTT. Full variable domain (outside the CDR3, taken from reference TRBV28 and TRBJ1-5): DVKVTQSSRYLVKRTGEKVFLECVQDMDHENMFWYRQDPGLGLRLIYFSYDVKMKEKGDIPEGYSVSREKKERFSLILESASTNQTSMYLCASSPRQYQPQHFGDGTRLSIL.

This chain connects TRBV6-5 to TRBJ1-4; 9 nucleotides line up with TRBD1. CDR1 and CDR2 (germline): MNHEY, SVGAGI. Losses at the gene ends were 2 bases for V and 10 bases for J; bases not matched to a gene: 8. The CDR3 is 15 residues long. CDR3 in amino acids: CASSYGDRDPSKLFF. In DNA form, the CDR3 reads TGTGCCAGCAGTTACGGGGACAGGGACCCCTCAAAACTGTTTTTT.

DNA for the CDR3: TGTGCCAGCAGCCACCCCGGGACAGGGGACCACGAGCAGTACGTC. It encodes CASSHPGTGDHEQYV. The chain joins TRBV3-1 (or the pseudogene TRBV3-2) to TRBJ2-7; 10 bases are shared with TRBD1. Trimming cost V 3 bases and J 5 bases; bases outside gene matches: 7. The V gene's germline CDR1 is LGHDT and CDR2 YNNKEL (reference sequence). The CDR3 has 15 residues.

The V and J genes are TRBV7-2 and TRBJ2-2; the D is unclear. The V and J ends lost 1 base and 7 bases respectively, with 7 bases between them. The germline V gene has CDR1 SGHTA and CDR2 FQGNSA. The CDR3 contains 13 residues. CDR3 loop: CASSLDRVGELFF. CDR3 sequence (DNA): TGTGCCAGCAGCTTAGATCGGGTCGGGGAGCTGTTTTTT.

The rearrangement links TRBV27 to TRBJ1-3; 7 bases fit TRBD1. V lost 5 bases to trimming and J lost 4 bases; unmatched junction nucleotides: 5. Germline V lookup: CDR1 MNHEY, CDR2 SMNVEV (reference sequence). The CDR3 spans 14 residues. The CDR3 loop reads CASSPAGGGNTIYF. The CDR3 bases are TGTGCCAGCAGTCCCGCAGGGGGGGGAAACACCATATATTTT.

CDR3 amino acids: CASSQVLSGELFF. CDR3 bases: TGCGCCAGCAGCCAAGTCCTATCGGGGGAGCTGTTTTTT. The V gene is TRBV4-3, the J gene TRBJ2-2; D is uncertain. The CDR3 extends over 13 amino acids. V was shortened by 1 base and J by 8 bases, with 8 bases between the two germline ends. Germline V gives CDR1 LGHNA, CDR2 YSLEER.